Shown below are 13 T cell receptor beta chains from a single sample sequenced in a study of cytomegalovirus exposure and HLA in healthy donors (dated 2017 in TCRdb). Library creation used the immunoSEQ multiplex PCR assay. The multiplex PCR relied on a mix of 60 forward primers for TCR Vbeta segments and 13 reverse primers for TCR Jbeta segments. TCRdb holds this immuneACCESS table with in-frame rearrangements only. Some clones are missing; in checked studies, unresolved V genes explain under half, and the rest has no known cause. The sample includes 75,000 to 100,000 clones, with 50% to 80% observed a single time. Clones ranked in the top ten supply roughly 3% of the sample. Input material: PBMCs. The receptors originated from a man in his 60s in good health and CMV-seronegative.

J is TRBJ2-3 and V is TRBV6-1; D might be TRBD2 (7 bases). Trimming took off 1 base at V and 4 bases at J, with 12 bases between the two ends. CDR1 MNHNS and CDR2 SASEGT come from the germline V gene. The CDR3 spans 15 residues. This chain's CDR3 is CASSEVGGGPDTQYF. The CDR3 nucleotides are TGTGCCAGCAGTGAAGTTGGGGGGGGCCCAGATACGCAGTATTTT.

The chain couples TRBV28 to TRBJ1-2; 8 bases map to TRBD1. Germline CDR1 and CDR2: MDHEN and SYDVKM. The CDR3 contains 16 residues. After removal of 4 bases from V and 5 bases from J, the junction contained 12 bases not matched to a gene. The CDR3: CASSSAGTGTGYGYTF. CDR3 coding DNA: TGTGCCAGCAGTTCGGCGGGAACCGGGACAGGTTATGGCTACACCTTC.

This chain connects TRBV2 to TRBJ2-2, with D possibly TRBD2 on 6 matching bases. The CDR3 sequence is 15 residues long. Trimming cost V 4 bases and J 5 bases, with 14 bases left between them. The germline V gene has CDR1 SNHLY and CDR2 FYNNEI. DNA of the CDR3: TGTGCCAGCAGTGTTGAAAGGGCGGGGACCGGGGAGCTGTTTTTT. Its protein is CASSVERAGTGELFF.

This clone was counted between two and nine times. The chain carries TRBV7-3 and TRBJ2-1, with a weak D call TRBD2 (6 bases). Trimming took off 8 bases at V and 2 bases at J, with 16 bases between the two ends. The CDR3 sequence is 15 residues long. The germline V gene has CDR1 SGHTA and CDR2 FQGTGA. CDR3 DNA sequence: TGTGCCAGCGGCTGGGGGGACCCGGCCTACAATGAGCAGTTCTTC. Translated: CASGWGDPAYNEQFF.

J is TRBJ2-2 and V is TRBV29-1; a weak D match, TRBD1 (6 bases). The CDR3 loop spans 13 amino acids. Germline values: CDR1 SQVTM, CDR2 ANQGSEA. The V end lost 4 bases, the J end lost 1 base, and 7 bases lay between the germline ends. This chain's CDR3 is CSVGQVNTGELFF. The CDR3 region has the DNA TGCAGCGTTGGACAGGTGAACACCGGGGAGCTGTTTTTT.

This clone was recorded once. The chain employs TRBV2 and TRBJ2-3, with D perhaps matching TRBD2 (6 bases). V was shortened by 6 bases and J by 2 bases, with 12 bases between the two germline ends. CDR3 size: 14 residues. Germline V CDR1 and CDR2: SNHLY, FYNNEI. The CDR3 DNA reads as TGTGCCAGCAGCCCGGAGGGCTCCACAGATACGCAGTATTTT. This translates into CASSPEGSTDTQYF.

The chain joins TRBV11-3 to TRBJ2-7; unclear D gene. Per the germline V gene, CDR1 is SGHNT and CDR2 is YENEEA. The CDR3 sequence is 13 residues long. V was trimmed by 0 bases and J by 6 bases, leaving 9 bases between them. In DNA form, the CDR3 reads TGTGCCAGCAGCTTAGATATGGGCTCCGAGCAGTACTTC. Its protein is CASSLDMGSEQYF. Full variable domain (remainder filled in from reference TRBV11-3 and TRBJ2-7): EAGVVQSPRYKIIEKKQPVAFWCNPISGHNTLYWYLQNLGQGPELLIRYENEEAVDDSQLPKDRFSAERLKGVDSTLKIQPAELGDSAVYLCASSLDMGSEQYFGPGTRLTVT.

This clone was seen only once. V gene TRBV27 combines with J gene TRBJ2-1, with TRBD2 matching over 7 bases. The CDR3 is 16 residues long. V lost 5 bases, J lost 0 bases, and 7 bases stayed unmatched. Germline V gives CDR1 MNHEY, CDR2 SMNVEV (reference sequence). CDR3 DNA sequence: TGTGCCAGCAGTCCGACTAGCCCTAGCTCCTACAATGAGCAGTTCTTC. Translation gives CASSPTSPSSYNEQFF.

The CDR3 DNA sequence: TGTGCCAGCAGTCCCCAGGGTAATTGGGGCTACACCTTC. Amino acid sequence: CASSPQGNWGYTF. This chain uses TRBV28 with TRBJ1-2; weak D call: TRBD1 (5 bases). Germline V gives CDR1 MDHEN, CDR2 SYDVKM. V dropped 5 bases and J dropped 8 bases, with 15 bases sitting between them. The CDR3 contains 13 residues.

This clone was picked up a small number of times. The V and J genes are TRBV6-1 and TRBJ1-1; no clear D. Germline CDR1 is MNHNS and CDR2 is SASEGT. This CDR3 has 14 residues. Trimming left V 4 bases short and J 0 bases short, with 9 bases between. The CDR3 bases are TGTGCCAGCAGTGCAACTCGAATGAACACTGAAGCTTTCTTT. Protein sequence: CASSATRMNTEAFF.

This rearrangement joins TRBV11-2 to TRBJ1-2; 10 bases fit TRBD1. CDR3 length: 16 amino acids. The germline gives CDR1 SGHAT, CDR2 FQNNGV. With V trimmed by 1 base and J by 7 bases, 9 bases remained unmatched. CDR3 DNA: TGTGCCAGCAGCTTAGGGGGGACCGGGACAGGGGCTGGCTACACCTTC. It yields the protein CASSLGGTGTGAGYTF.

The V and J genes are TRBV2 and TRBJ2-5; 7 bases match TRBD1. CDR1 and CDR2 from the germline V gene are SNHLY and FYNNEI. The ends lost 7 bases at V and 2 bases at J; junction bases unmatched: 10. This CDR3 contains 15 residues. The CDR3 nucleotides read TGTGCCAGCAACTTAGACAGGGCGAAGCAAGAGACCCAGTACTTC. Encoded protein: CASNLDRAKQETQYF.

The gene calls are TRBV5-1 and TRBJ2-1; TRBD2 matches 13 bases. Per the germline V gene, CDR1 is SGHRS and CDR2 is YFSETQ. V was clipped by 4 bases and J by 8 bases; unmatched bases: 3. The CDR3 has 14 amino acids. The CDR3 sequence: CASSVGLAGDEQFF. CDR3 sequence (DNA): TGCGCCAGCAGCGTAGGACTAGCGGGAGATGAGCAGTTCTTC.